This is a list of T cell receptor beta chains from one sample in a study of T cells in Graves' hyperthyroidism and ophthalmopathy. TCRdb independently ran MiXCR on the multiplex PCR reads; one entry per CDR3 protein. The table shows roughly 360,000 distinct CDR3 sequences, with less than 15% occurring only once. Sequencing used blood. These receptors came from a man aged 25-45 years with Graves' hyperthyroidism that later progressed to Graves' ophthalmopathy. CDR3s include the opening cysteine and the closing phenylalanine or tryptophan. D genes are given only for firm matches. The size of a clone is reported for some rows only, either as once, few or many, or as a class for expanded clones.

few	14	.	TRBJ1-6	TRBV5-6	TGTGCCAGCAGGGGAACCCTCTATAATTCACCCCTCCACTTT	CASRGTLYNSPLHF
.	16	.	TRBJ1-1	TRBV4-1	TGCGCCAGCAGTCACGACAGCCCATTAGTTAACACTGAAGCTTTCTTT	CASSHDSPLVNTEAFF
.	13	.	TRBJ2-1	TRBV5-1	TGCGCCAGCAGCTTGGAAGGACTCGGTGAGCAGTTCTTC	CASSLEGLGEQFF
few	17	.	TRBJ2-1	TRBV7-9	TGTGCCAGCAACCCCACCAGAAAAGGGGCTCCCTACAATGAGCAGTTCTTC	CASNPTRKGAPYNEQFF
few	12	.	TRBJ2-1	TRBV11-3	TGTGCCAGCAGCCAAGGGGGATATGAGCAGTTCTTC	CASSQGGYEQFF
many	15	TRBD1	TRBJ1-5	TRBV10-3	TGTGCCATCAGTGCTTTATCAGGGGGAGATCAGCCCCAGCATTTT	CAISALSGGDQPQHF
many	15	TRBD1	TRBJ2-5	TRBV6-2/TRBV6-3	TGTGCCAGCAGTCGGACAGGGGGCCAGGGAGAGACCCAGTACTTC	CASSRTGGQGETQYF
many	13	.	TRBJ2-5	TRBV7-3	TGTGCCAGCAGCCGAAACAGGGAAGAGACCCAGTACTTC	CASSRNREETQYF
.	14	TRBD2	TRBJ2-3	TRBV6-1	TGTGCCAGCAGTATACTAGCGGGGGTCCATACGCAGTATTTT	CASSILAGVHTQYF
many	14	.	TRBJ1-1	TRBV6-1	TGTGCCAGCAGTGAAAGGCCGGGGCGGACTGAAGCTTTCTTT	CASSERPGRTEAFF
.	16	.	TRBJ1-6	TRBV7-6	TGTGCCAGCAGCTTAAATCCCCGGGACCCCAATTCACCCCTCCACTTT	CASSLNPRDPNSPLHF
few	14	.	TRBJ2-7	TRBV11-2	TGTGCCAGCAGCCCCCGGGACGGAGACTACGAGCAGTACTTC	CASSPRDGDYEQYF
.	13	.	TRBJ1-1	TRBV10-2	TGCGCCAGCAGTGAGGCGGGCGGGGGACAAGCTTTCTTT	CASSEAGGGQAFF
many	15	.	TRBJ2-2	TRBV12-3/TRBV12-4	TGTGCCAGCAGTTCAAACAGGGGAGGCACCGGGGAGCTGTTTTTT	CASSSNRGGTGELFF
many	13	.	TRBJ1-1	TRBV11-2	TGTGCCAGCAGCCCAATAGTGAGCCCTGAAGCTTTCTTT	CASSPIVSPEAFF
.	17	.	TRBJ2-2	TRBV29-1	TGCAGCGTTGAAGCCCACTTGGGCCGGGGATCTACCGGGGAGCTGTTTTTT	CSVEAHLGRGSTGELFF
few	14	.	TRBJ1-3	TRBV5-1	TGCGCCAGCAGCCCGGGGACAATTGGAAACACCATATATTTT	CASSPGTIGNTIYF
.	13	.	TRBJ2-3	TRBV6-1	TGTGCCAGCGGCCTATATGAGTTCGATACGCAGTATTTT	CASGLYEFDTQYF
few	16	.	TRBJ2-3	TRBV7-9	TGTGCCAGCAGCTTAGCGTTTGGGGGGCCGGCAGATACGCAGTATTTT	CASSLAFGGPADTQYF
many	13	.	TRBJ2-5	TRBV7-2	TGTGCCAGCACCATAGACAGGTTTTCTCATCAGTACTTC	CASTIDRFSHQYF
many	16	.	TRBJ1-1	TRBV7-9	TGTGCCAGCAGCCGGTCAGGTTCCCAGCTGAACACTGAAGCTTTCTTT	CASSRSGSQLNTEAFF
.	15	.	TRBJ1-2	TRBV5-1	TGCGCCAGCAGCTTCGTCCAGGGGCTAGGCTATGGCTACACCTTC	CASSFVQGLGYGYTF
few	15	.	TRBJ1-6	TRBV5-6	TGTGCCAGCAGCTTGCGGATCGCCGTGGATTCACCCCTCCACTTT	CASSLRIAVDSPLHF
few	15	TRBD1	TRBJ1-1	TRBV12-3/TRBV12-4	TGTGCCAGCAGTACCCGGACAGGGGTGAACACTGAAGCTCTCTTT	CASSTRTGVNTEALF
many	17	.	TRBJ1-1	TRBV27	TGTGCCAGCAGTTTAGAGTGGACGGAAGAACTGAACACTGAAGCTTTCTTT	CASSLEWTEELNTEAFF
many	15	TRBD1	TRBJ2-3	TRBV29-1	TGCAGCGGTTACGGGACAGGGGGAAGCACAGATACGCAGTATTTT	CSGYGTGGSTDTQYF
many	13	.	TRBJ2-5	TRBV24-1	TGTGCCACCAGTGATTCGCACCAAGAGACCCAGTACTTC	CATSDSHQETQYF
many	13	TRBD2	TRBJ2-1	TRBV20-1	TGCAGTGCTCGAAGACTAGCCAGGAATGAGCAGTTCTTC	CSARRLARNEQFF
many	11	.	TRBJ2-7	TRBV28	TGTGCCAGCAGCCGAACTCGCGAGCAGTACTTC	CASSRTREQYF
many	15	TRBD1	TRBJ1-1	TRBV20-1	TGCAGTGCTAGAGAGGTGACAGGGCCGAACACTGAAGCTTTCTTT	CSAREVTGPNTEAFF
many	15	TRBD2	TRBJ2-2	TRBV12-3/TRBV12-4	TGTGCCAGCAGTTTGGAGCTAGCGGGGGCCGGGGAGCTGTTTTTT	CASSLELAGAGELFF
many	14	.	TRBJ1-3	TRBV28	TGTGCCAGCAGTCCTCGACAGATTGGAAACACCATATATTTT	CASSPRQIGNTIYF
many	17	.	TRBJ1-1	TRBV28	TGTGCCAGCAGCACCACCGGGACCTACCTCGGGAACACTGAAGCTTTCTTT	CASSTTGTYLGNTEAFF
many	13	.	TRBJ1-6	TRBV28	TGTGCCAGCATTAGACAGCGAGATTCACCCCTCCACTTT	CASIRQRDSPLHF
many	16	.	TRBJ2-3	TRBV28	TGTGCCAGCAGCTCAGGGGAGATGGGGTCCACAGATACGCAGTATTTT	CASSSGEMGSTDTQYF
many	16	TRBD2	TRBJ2-6	TRBV20-1	TGCAGTGCCGGGGGGGGTGTTCACTCTGGGGCCAACGTCCTGACTTTC	CSAGGGVHSGANVLTF
once	15	.	TRBJ2-7	TRBV5-1	TGCGCCAGCAGCTTGGACAGGGCCTACTCCTACGAGCAGTACTTC	CASSLDRAYSYEQYF
many	18	TRBD2	TRBJ2-3	TRBV11-2	TGTGCCAGCAGCTTACGACTAGCGGGGTTTTCTAGCACAGATACGCAGTATTTT	CASSLRLAGFSSTDTQYF
.	16	TRBD1	TRBJ2-7	TRBV29-1	TGCAGCGTTGTGGGGGTGATGGACAGGTCAATCTACGAGCAGTACTTC	CSVVGVMDRSIYEQYF
few	16	.	TRBJ2-3	TRBV4-1	TGCGCCAGCAGCCAAGACGGATCGGGAAGCACAGATACGCAGTATTTT	CASSQDGSGSTDTQYF
many	11	TRBD2	TRBJ2-5	TRBV28	TGTGCCAGCAGTCCGGGAGGGGGCCAGTACTTC	CASSPGGGQYF
.	15	TRBD2	TRBJ2-1	TRBV27	TGTGCCAGCAGTCCTTGGGGTAGCGGGGGAAATGAGCAGTTCTTC	CASSPWGSGGNEQFF
few	12	TRBD1	TRBJ2-7	TRBV29-1	TGCAGCGTTCGGACAGGTGCCTACGAGCAGTACTTC	CSVRTGAYEQYF
many	14	.	TRBJ2-5	TRBV6-5	TGTGCCAGCAGTTACTCGGGTGACCCGGAGACCCAGTACTTC	CASSYSGDPETQYF